These T cell receptor beta chains were read from a single sample in a study of blood T cell repertoires in COVID-19. Libraries were prepared by immunoSEQ multiplex PCR; TCRdb keeps only in-frame clonotypes and omits some of them. The table shows 210,000 or so clones, with 90% occurring only once. Sample: peripheral blood. Receptor source: a man over 45 with acute or convalescent COVID-19. CDR3s include the opening cysteine and the closing phenylalanine or tryptophan.

V gene: TRBV11-2; CDR3 protein: CASSSGQGARNEQFF
V gene: TRBV7-2; CDR3 protein: CASSLGTGFGELFF
V gene: TRBV4-1; CDR3 protein: CASSQVSGQGSYEQYF
V gene: TRBV18; CDR3 protein: CASSPDRQSTDTQYF
V gene: TRBV5-1; CDR3 protein: CASSASGTLGTEAFF
V gene: TRBV6-5; CDR3 protein: CASRGQGLQPQHF
V gene: TRBV5-5; CDR3 protein: CASSFAGGDQPQHF
V gene: TRBV6-6; CDR3 protein: CASSGQGRTGELFF
V gene: TRBV19; CDR3 protein: CASSIATGGETQYF
V gene: TRBV10-3; CDR3 protein: CATRDRDNEQFF
V gene: TRBV19; CDR3 protein: CASSTPRAGSTSGELFF
V gene: TRBV6-2/TRBV6-3; CDR3 protein: CASSLQGYEQFF
V gene: TRBV19; CDR3 protein: CASSISHTSQSIYF
V gene: TRBV5-6; CDR3 protein: CASSWGLGTGVYNEQFF
V gene: TRBV18; CDR3 protein: CASSRQENYEQYF
V gene: TRBV5-5; CDR3 protein: CASSLGAGGPETQYF
V gene: TRBV5-1; CDR3 protein: CASSWDKTYEQYF
V gene: TRBV27; CDR3 protein: CASKELRQGIDGYTF
V gene: TRBV7-9; CDR3 protein: CALSETSDSTDTQYF
V gene: TRBV10-3; CDR3 protein: CAISESNGGETQYF
V gene: TRBV30; CDR3 protein: CAWSVRGFVNNEQFF
V gene: TRBV7-2; CDR3 protein: CASSLAQGITEAFF